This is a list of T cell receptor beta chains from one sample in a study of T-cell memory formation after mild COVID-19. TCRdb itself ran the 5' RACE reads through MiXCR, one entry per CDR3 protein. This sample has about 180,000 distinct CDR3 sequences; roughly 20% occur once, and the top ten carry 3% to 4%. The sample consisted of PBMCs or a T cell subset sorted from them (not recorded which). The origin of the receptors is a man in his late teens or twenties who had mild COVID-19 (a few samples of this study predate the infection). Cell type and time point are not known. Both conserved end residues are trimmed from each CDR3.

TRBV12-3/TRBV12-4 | ASSLDSGFGGELF
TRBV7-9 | ASSGPSSGNTIY
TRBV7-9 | ASSLPPPSGANVLT
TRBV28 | ASSAPNLRGTQY
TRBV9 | ASSVGPFGSRQETQY
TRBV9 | ASTRGVGGPSDGYT
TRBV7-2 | ASSPDRVGYGYT
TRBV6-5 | ASHRGWPSYNSPLH
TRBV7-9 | ASSVTGGPNQPQH
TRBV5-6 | ASSLRRSPRYEQF
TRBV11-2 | ASSLPGGTAQF
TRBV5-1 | ASKGGTENIQY
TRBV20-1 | SAGDRVLKETQY
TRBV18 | ASSPGRRGETQY
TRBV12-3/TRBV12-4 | ASSPLLGVVGTDTQY
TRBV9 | ASSVGDPGRTDTQY
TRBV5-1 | ASSTSGYNEQF
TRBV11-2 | ASSSGLLNEQF
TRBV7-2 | ASSSTQGLVGTDTQY
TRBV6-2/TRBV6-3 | ASSYDGYSNQPQH
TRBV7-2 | ASSVRGRGDEQF
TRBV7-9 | ASSSRTGRTEKLF
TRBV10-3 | AIIPREGKIDEQF
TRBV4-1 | ASSHPSGASGGPASTDTQY
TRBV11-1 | ASSSGAWETQY
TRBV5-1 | ASSGQGGDYGYT
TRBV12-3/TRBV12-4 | ASSETGGYIQY
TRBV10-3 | AISELERGGRREQF
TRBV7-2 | ASSFLGGPADSSRF
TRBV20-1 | STGPPGWDTEAF
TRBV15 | ATSRDRAGGRETQY
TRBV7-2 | ASSLRTGPTEAF
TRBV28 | ASSTPGQETQY
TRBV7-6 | ASSSRGTAGNTIY
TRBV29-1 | SGGGEETQY
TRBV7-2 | ASSPGWRGGGDTQY
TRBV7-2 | ASSPSTGGYGYT
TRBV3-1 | ASSHPGVSSPLH
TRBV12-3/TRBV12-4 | ASSLAFRAEQY
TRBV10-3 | AISEVGGKNSPLH
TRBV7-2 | ASSLTGLTEQF
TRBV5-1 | ASSRTSSGAPQETQY
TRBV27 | ASSTVGFDEKLF
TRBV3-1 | ASSLIVGGTDTQY
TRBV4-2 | ASSQDRTGRGAGELF
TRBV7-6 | ASSRDRGHEQF
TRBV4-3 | ASSQTPGSYEQY
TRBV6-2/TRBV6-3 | ASSFSLTYEQY